The following is a T cell receptor beta chain sequence with its context. Its antigen is as yet unknown. The CDR3 loop spans 18 amino acids. Germline CDR1 is LGHNT and CDR2 is FRNRAP. The V and J ends lost 3 bases and 0 bases, in that order; junction bases with no gene match: 13. This sample was included in a study of shared clonotypes between healthy human individuals. Study-wide points: Shared clonotypes across all four donors exceeded non-shared ones in generation probability.

Data came from immunoSEQ multiplex PCR; TCRdb stores just in-frame clones and leaves some out. The sample has millions of clones; 90% to 95% are singletons. This TCR was sampled from a man aged 18-30 years in good health. Some clones in this sample may be carry-over from other donors' samples. The chain uses TRBV12-5 and TRBJ1-1, with TRBD1 matching over 7 bases. The sequenced sample was naive CD4+ T cells from PBMCs. Noted subset: CD45RA+ positively selected. The CDR3, as DNA: TGTGCTAGTGGTTTATTGATCGGGACAGAAACCATGAACACTGAAGCTTTCTTT. This translates into CASGLLIGTETMNTEAFF.